This passage covers 10 T cell receptor beta chains from one sample sequenced in a study of cytomegalovirus exposure and HLA in healthy donors. With 60 Vbeta and 13 Jbeta primers, the PCR was carried out. The method was immunoSEQ multiplex PCR; TCRdb's version includes in-frame clones alone and lacks a portion of them. This table holds about 160,000 clones, approximately 81% found once. The sequencing sample was made of PBMCs. The receptors shown here come from a boy aged 2 to 10 in good health and CMV-seronegative.

The chain links TRBV6-5 to TRBJ2-3; D ambiguous. CDR1 and CDR2 (germline): MNHEY, SVGAGI. The CDR3 contains 11 residues. The V gene lost 6 bases and the J gene lost 8 bases, with 9 bases spanning the gap. Written as DNA, the CDR3 is TGTGCCAGCAGCAACGGTTTTACGCAGTATTTT. This sequence encodes CASSNGFTQYF.

This clone was seen only a few times. V is TRBV19 and J is TRBJ1-1; D gene uncertain. Germline V gene lookup returns CDR1 LNHDA and CDR2 SQIVND (reference sequence). The CDR3 consists of 14 residues. V was clipped by 5 bases and J by 1 base, with 11 bases between them. Written as DNA, the CDR3 is TGTGCCAGTAGTCCTTATGCGAGGAACACTGAAGCTTTCTTT. Translated, it gives CASSPYARNTEAFF.

The rearrangement uses TRBV6-6 and TRBJ2-7; possible D gene TRBD1, 6 bases. Germline CDR1 MNHNY, CDR2 SVGAGI (reference sequence). Trimming shortened V by 10 bases and J by 3 bases, and 22 bases separated the two germline ends. This CDR3 has 15 residues. The CDR3 protein is CATTQGRQVLYEQYF. CDR3 in DNA: TGTGCCACAACCCAGGGGCGACAGGTCCTCTACGAGCAGTACTTC.

This sequence joins TRBV29-1 and TRBJ1-5, with 11 bases identical to TRBD1. Per the germline V gene, CDR1 is SQVTM and CDR2 is ANQGSEA. V was pared by 4 bases and J by 6 bases, with 2 bases of the junction left unmatched. The CDR3 totals 13 residues. The CDR3: CSVGTGGGQPQHF. The CDR3 DNA follows: TGCAGCGTTGGGACAGGGGGCGGTCAGCCCCAGCATTTT.

The chain is built from TRBV5-6 and TRBJ2-7; D possibly corresponds to TRBD2 (5 bases). The CDR3 contains 12 residues. CDR1 is SGHDT, CDR2 YYEEEE, per germline. Trimming left V 0 bases short and J 10 bases short, with 11 bases between. In nucleotides, the CDR3 is TGTGCCAGCAGCTTGGTAGAGGGATACCAGTACTTC. It encodes CASSLVEGYQYF.

V gene TRBV27 combines with J gene TRBJ1-5; TRBD1 matches at 9 bases. J was trimmed by 7 bases and V by 5 bases; bases with no gene match: 6. Germline-derived CDR1 and CDR2 are MNHEY and SMNVEV (reference sequence). This CDR3 spans 14 amino acids. The CDR3 reads CASSGGQGWQPQHF. CDR3 nucleotide sequence: TGTGCCAGCAGTGGGGGACAGGGCTGGCAGCCCCAGCATTTT.

The rearrangement links TRBV20-1 to TRBJ2-1; maybe TRBD1 (6 bases). V was clipped by 4 bases and J by 7 bases, with 8 bases between them. CDR3 length: 11 amino acids. CDR1 DFQATT and CDR2 SNEGSKA come from the germline V gene (reference sequence). The CDR3 DNA is TGCAGTGCTACCCAGGGGAATGAGCAGTTCTTC. Its translation is CSATQGNEQFF.

The chain joins TRBV29-1 to TRBJ2-5; 7 bases line up with TRBD2. The germline V gene has CDR1 SQVTM and CDR2 ANQGSEA. V lost 5 bases to trimming and J lost 2 bases; unmatched junction nucleotides: 11. The CDR3 has 15 amino acids. The CDR3 coding sequence is TGCAGCGTTTCCCGAGCGGGATCCCCACAAGAGACCCAGTACTTC. Translating it yields CSVSRAGSPQETQYF.

Turning to this clone: Other DNA sequences from this sample encode an identical CDR3 as well. This chain uses TRBV7-2 with TRBJ1-5; TRBD1 matches at 7 bases. CDR1 is SGHTA, CDR2 FQGNSA, per germline. V gave up 4 bases and J gave up 1 base; unmatched junction bases: 4. The CDR3 spans 15 residues. The CDR3 nucleotides are TGTGCCAGCAGCTCGCAACAGGGGAGCAATCAGCCCCAGCATTTT. Translation: CASSSQQGSNQPQHF.

The CDR3 sequence is CATSRDNPGTDTQYF. Written as DNA, the CDR3 is TGTGCCACCAGCAGAGATAACCCAGGCACAGATACGCAGTATTTT. The rearrangement links TRBV15 to TRBJ2-3; D call uncertain. Trimming cost V 0 bases and J 1 base, with 8 bases left between them. The germline V gene has CDR1 LNHNV and CDR2 YYDKDF (reference sequence). The CDR3 has 15 residues.